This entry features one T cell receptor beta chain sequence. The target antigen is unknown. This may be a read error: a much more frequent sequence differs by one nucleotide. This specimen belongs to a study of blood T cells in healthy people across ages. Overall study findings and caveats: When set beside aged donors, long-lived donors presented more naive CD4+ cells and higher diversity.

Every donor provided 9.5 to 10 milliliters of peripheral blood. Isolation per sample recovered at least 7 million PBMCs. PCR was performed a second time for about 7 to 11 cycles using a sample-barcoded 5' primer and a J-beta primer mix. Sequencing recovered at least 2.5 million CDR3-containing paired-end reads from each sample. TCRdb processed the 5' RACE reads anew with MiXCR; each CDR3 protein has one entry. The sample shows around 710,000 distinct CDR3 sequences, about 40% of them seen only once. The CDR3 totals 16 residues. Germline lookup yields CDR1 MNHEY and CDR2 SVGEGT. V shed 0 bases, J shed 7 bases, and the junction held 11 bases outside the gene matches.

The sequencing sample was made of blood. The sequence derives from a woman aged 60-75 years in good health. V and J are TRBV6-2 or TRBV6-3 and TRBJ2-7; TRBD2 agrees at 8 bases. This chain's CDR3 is CASSYSILAGWGEQYF. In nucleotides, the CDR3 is TGTGCCAGCAGTTACTCGATTTTAGCGGGATGGGGTGAGCAGTACTTC.